These T cell receptor beta chains were read from a single sample in a study of cytomegalovirus exposure and HLA in healthy donors. Method: immunoSEQ multiplex PCR; TCRdb's copy keeps in-frame clones and lacks some. The sample records 200,000 to 250,000 clones, 75% to 90% being singletons. Material for sequencing was PBMCs. The receptors shown here come from a boy aged 2 to 9 in good health and CMV-seronegative. Each CDR3 is given with its conserved first and last residue. A D gene is named only where the DNA matches it firmly. Expanded clones are given a class, and other clones once, few, many or no size at all.

j_call,cdr3_length,clone_size,d_call,v_call,cdr3_nt,cdr3_aa
TRBJ2-2,13,NA,NA,TRBV11-2,TGTGCCAGCAGCGATGACTACACCGGGGAGCTGTTTTTT,CASSDDYTGELFF
TRBJ1-1,13,few,NA,TRBV6-5,TGTGCCAGCAGTTACACGGCGAGGACTGAAGCTTTCTTT,CASSYTARTEAFF
TRBJ2-2,17,once,TRBD2,TRBV5-6,TGTGCCAGCAGCATGGGACTAGCGGGGGGTTACACCGGGGAGCTGTTTTTT,CASSMGLAGGYTGELFF
TRBJ1-2,13,NA,TRBD1,TRBV5-4,TGTGCCAGCAGCGCTCGGACAGGGGATGGCTACACCTTC,CASSARTGDGYTF
TRBJ1-1,14,NA,TRBD1,TRBV7-9,TGTGCCAGCAGCCCAGGGGGCAAGAACACTGAAGCTTTCTTT,CASSPGGKNTEAFF
TRBJ2-1,17,NA,TRBD2,TRBV2,TGTGCCAGCAGCCCCGGACCACCGGGGAGGGCCTTTCATGAGCAGTTCTTC,CASSPGPPGRAFHEQFF
TRBJ1-5,17,NA,TRBD1,TRBV15,TGTGCCACCAGCAGAATCCGGGACAGGGCCATTGGGCAGCCCCAGCATTTT,CATSRIRDRAIGQPQHF
TRBJ2-7,13,few,TRBD1,TRBV5-6,TGTGCCAGCAGTCGGCAGACAGGGTGGGAGCAGTACTTC,CASSRQTGWEQYF
TRBJ2-1,15,NA,NA,TRBV5-5,TGTGCCAGCAGCTTGGGCGGGGGCAGTTACAATGAGCAGTTCTTC,CASSLGGGSYNEQFF
TRBJ1-4,14,NA,NA,TRBV7-6,TGTGCCAGCAGCTTGGCGGGGGCTAATGAAAAACTGTTTTTT,CASSLAGANEKLFF
TRBJ2-1,16,NA,TRBD1,TRBV4-1,TGCGCCAGCAGCTTGTACGGGACAGGGACTTACAATGAGCAGTTCTTC,CASSLYGTGTYNEQFF
TRBJ2-3,15,few,NA,TRBV6-1,TGTGCCAGCAGTGAAGGGGCTTTTCCCACAGATACGCAGTATTTT,CASSEGAFPTDTQYF
TRBJ2-1,15,NA,TRBD2,TRBV10-1,TGCGCCAGTCTATTAGCGGGAAGCTCCTACAATGAGCAGTTCTTC,CASLLAGSSYNEQFF
TRBJ2-1,13,NA,TRBD2,TRBV11-1,TGTGCCAGCAGCTTGGCGGGGGGCAATGAGCAGTTCTTC,CASSLAGGNEQFF
TRBJ2-2,14,NA,NA,TRBV9,TGTGCCAGCAGCCCAGGGGTGGGCACCGGGGAGCTGTTTTTT,CASSPGVGTGELFF
TRBJ2-5,13,NA,NA,TRBV6-1,TGTGCCACCCAGAGGGCAGATATCCAGACCCAGTACTTC,CATQRADIQTQYF
TRBJ2-7,16,NA,TRBD1,TRBV13,TGTGCCAGCAGCTTAAACAGGGGACAGAGCTCCTACGAGCAGTACTTC,CASSLNRGQSSYEQYF
TRBJ2-7,16,NA,TRBD2,TRBV27,TGTGCCAGCAATACCCGCCGGACTAGCGGGAGATACGAGCAGTACTTC,CASNTRRTSGRYEQYF
TRBJ1-2,17,NA,NA,TRBV10-2,TGCGCCAGCAGTGACGGGACACTCGTATCAGCTAACTATGGCTACACCTTC,CASSDGTLVSANYGYTF
TRBJ1-2,14,NA,TRBD1,TRBV4-1,TGCGCCAGCAGCCAAGATTGGGGGACAGATGGCTACACCTTC,CASSQDWGTDGYTF
TRBJ2-1,16,NA,NA,TRBV7-9,TGTGCCAGCAGCTCCCTTTCCGGGAGCTCCTACAATGAGCAGTTCTTC,CASSSLSGSSYNEQFF
TRBJ2-1,16,NA,NA,TRBV5-1,TGCGCCAGCAGCCCAATACCAACCGCCGAGGGCAATGAGCAGTTCTTC,CASSPIPTAEGNEQFF
TRBJ1-4,12,NA,NA,TRBV4-1,TGCGCCAGCATGTCCCCGAGGGAAAAACTGTTTTTT,CASMSPREKLFF
TRBJ2-1,16,NA,TRBD2,TRBV5-1,TGCGCCAGCAGCTTGACTAGCGGGGGGGCATACAATGAGCAGTTCTTC,CASSLTSGGAYNEQFF
TRBJ1-5,15,NA,NA,TRBV27,TGTGCCAGCAGTTTCGCGAGTGCTAGCAATCAGCCCCAGCATTTT,CASSFASASNQPQHF
TRBJ1-6,15,NA,TRBD1,TRBV5-4,TGTGCCAGCAGCACATTGACAGGGTATAATTCACCCCTCCACTTT,CASSTLTGYNSPLHF
TRBJ1-4,16,few,TRBD1,TRBV6-1,TGTGCCAGCAGTGAAAGGACAGGGTGGACTAATGAAAAACTGTTTTTT,CASSERTGWTNEKLFF
TRBJ1-2,15,NA,TRBD1,TRBV7-9,TGTGCCAGCAGCTACCAGACAGGGGGTGGCTATGGCTACACCTTC,CASSYQTGGGYGYTF